This TCR beta chain was profiled in a study of blood T cell repertoires in COVID-19. Study overall: The United States, Italy and Spain were the sources of the acute and convalescent COVID-19 samples. Nucleic acid was either cDNA or gDNA, and it came from T cells, B-cell-depleted T cells, or PBMCs.

Cohorts were assigned according to the clinical history that participants reported. The CDR3 sequence is 15 residues long. The J segment lost 1 base and the V segment lost 4 bases, leaving 2 bases of the junction unmatched. CDR1 and CDR2 (germline): LGHDT, YNNKEL (reference sequence). Authors' analysis steps: Reference gene primer amplification in the assay estimated nucleated cell counts. Sequenced by immunoSEQ multiplex PCR; TCRdb stores in-frame clones only, minus some. V and J calls and clone size are those listed in that table; D and trimming were worked out from the DNA. This repertoire shows some 300,000 clones, roughly 87% found once; its top ten account for roughly 0.94%.

The source material was PBMCs or T cells enriched from blood (not recorded which). The chain is built from TRBV3-1 (or the pseudogene TRBV3-2) and TRBJ2-2; 8 bases agree with TRBD1. This clonotype originated in a woman in her 30s who had recovered from COVID-19. The CDR3 DNA follows: TGTGCCAGCAGCCTTGGACAGGGGAACACCGGGGAGCTGTTTTTT. This codes for CASSLGQGNTGELFF.